This entry features one T cell receptor beta chain sequence. As yet, its antigen is unknown. The data were taken from a study of CD8+ T cells in alopecia areata. Study context: Twice daily, treated patients received 5 to 10 mg of oral tofacitinib. The duration of tofacitinib was 6 to 18 months, with 6 months off drug afterward.

The sequencing template was cDNA reverse transcribed from extracted RNA. Clones were sequenced by immunoSEQ multiplex PCR, and TCRdb holds only the in-frame ones, with some missing. The sample contains 140,000 to 150,000 clones, approximately 50% of which appear only once. Samples from alopecia areata patients were lesional scalp punch biopsies and peripheral blood. Study-level results: Affected scalp, especially in alopecia totalis/universalis, had a higher clonality than normal scalp did.

CDR3 size: 12 residues. Trimming stripped 10 bases from V and 3 bases from J, with 9 bases between. Germline V CDR1 and CDR2: MNHEY, SVGAGI. The chain carries TRBV6-5 and TRBJ2-2; maybe TRBD1 (5 bases). Sequences were derived from CD4+ T cells sorted from blood, sampled at week 0. The clonotype comes from a human donor with alopecia areata. The CDR3 protein is CATKGYTGELFF. CDR3 in DNA: TGTGCCACCAAGGGGTACACCGGGGAGCTGTTTTTT.